This TCR beta chain was captured in a study of radiotherapy plus CTLA-4 blockade in lung cancer. Study-level background: Across the patients, objective responses occurred in approximately 18%, and disease control in roughly 33%. Points from the study as a whole: Early clone dynamics of blood T cells, plus interferon-beta, reportedly predicted response best. Among blood TCR repertoires after radiotherapy plus ipilimumab, tumor-derived clones expanded.

V trimming: 3 bases; J trimming: 4 bases; junction bases outside the gene matches: 15. Germline V gene lookup returns CDR1 MGHRA and CDR2 YSYEKL. The CDR3 spans 19 residues. Sequencing was performed with immunoSEQ multiplex PCR; in TCRdb, only in-frame clones are kept and a portion is missing. The profile shows tens of thousands of clones, about 88% of them singletons. People whose metastatic non-small-cell lung cancer was chemo-refractory got focal radiation along with CTLA-4 blockade by ipilimumab. Comment on this clone: Its antigen remains unidentified.

This clonotype was sampled from a human donor with non-small cell lung cancer whose response to radiotherapy plus ipilimumab could not be evaluated. The specimen was peripheral blood, collected from a patient treated with radiotherapy plus ipilimumab. The V gene is TRBV4-1, the J gene TRBJ2-2, with TRBD2 matching over 9 bases. The CDR3 DNA reads as TGCGCCAGCAGCCACCTAGGGGCGAGCGGGGGGTTGGGCACCGGGGAGCTGTTTTTT. The encoded protein is CASSHLGASGGLGTGELFF.